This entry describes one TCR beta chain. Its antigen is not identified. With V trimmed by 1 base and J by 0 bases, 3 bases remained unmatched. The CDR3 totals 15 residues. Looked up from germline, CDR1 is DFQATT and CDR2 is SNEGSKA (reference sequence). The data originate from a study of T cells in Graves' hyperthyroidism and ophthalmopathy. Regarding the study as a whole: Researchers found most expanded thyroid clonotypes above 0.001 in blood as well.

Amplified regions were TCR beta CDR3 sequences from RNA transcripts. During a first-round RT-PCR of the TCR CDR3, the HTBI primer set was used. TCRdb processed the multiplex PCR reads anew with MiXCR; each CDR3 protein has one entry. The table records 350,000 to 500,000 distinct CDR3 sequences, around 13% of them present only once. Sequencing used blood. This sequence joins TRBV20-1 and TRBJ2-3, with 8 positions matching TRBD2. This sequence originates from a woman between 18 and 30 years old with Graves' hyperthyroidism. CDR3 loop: CSARAGGTSTDTQYF. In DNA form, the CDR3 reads TGCAGTGCTAGAGCGGGGGGGACTAGCACAGATACGCAGTATTTT.